One sample yielded the 32 T cell receptor beta chains listed below, sequenced in a study of Ad26.COV2.S vaccination and SARS-CoV-2 variants. Sequenced by immunoSEQ multiplex PCR; TCRdb stores in-frame clones only, minus some. The sample holds about 350,000 clones; around nine tenths are singletons and the top ten take approximately 11%. The treatment is: about 20 received Ad26.COV2.S at low or high dose, single or two shots; five or six received placebo; per-sample allocation not given. The samples were gathered on day 63 after the first injection of vaccine or placebo. This sample comprised peripheral blood, obtained in a trial of Ad26.COV2.S vaccine versus placebo. These receptors originate from a person aged 18 to 65 who received the Ad26.COV2.S COVID-19 vaccine or a placebo.

The CDR3 sequence is CAWSSTGEQYF. CDR3 DNA sequence: TGTGCCTGGAGTTCAACGGGAGAGCAGTACTTC. The rearrangement links TRBV30 to TRBJ2-7, with D perhaps matching TRBD2 (5 bases). CDR1 and CDR2 (germline): GTSNPN, SVGIG (reference sequence). CDR3 size: 11 residues. V lost 2 bases and J lost 7, with 9 bases in between.

V and J are TRBV27 and TRBJ2-3; TRBD2 agrees at 7 bases. From germline, CDR1 is MNHEY and CDR2 SMNVEV (reference sequence). J gave up 6 bases and V 5 bases, and 14 bases lay outside the gene matches. This CDR3 contains 16 residues. CDR3 nucleotide sequence: TGTGCCAGCAGTCCCCTGGCGGGAGTGTTTATCGATACGCAGTATTTT. Amino acid sequence: CASSPLAGVFIDTQYF.

In DNA, the CDR3 is TGTGCCAGCAGCCAAGAGTTAGCGGTATACAATGAGCAGTTCTTC. Translating it yields CASSQELAVYNEQFF. The J gene is TRBJ2-1, the V gene TRBV3-1 (or the pseudogene TRBV3-2), with D perhaps matching TRBD2 (6 bases). The V gene lost 0 bases and the J gene lost 4 bases, with 10 bases spanning the gap. Germline CDR1 is LGHDT and CDR2 is YNNKEL (reference sequence). The CDR3 contains 15 residues.

The chain carries TRBV3-1 (or the pseudogene TRBV3-2) and TRBJ1-1; D unclear. V gave up 1 base and J gave up 7 bases, with 10 bases separating them. The CDR3 sequence is 13 residues long. Germline CDR1 is LGHDT and CDR2 is YNNKEL (reference sequence). The CDR3 DNA reads as TGTGCCAGCAGCCAAGGCGGCAGTGGTGAAGCTTTCTTT. Protein sequence: CASSQGGSGEAFF.

The chain links TRBV28 to TRBJ2-3, with TRBD2 matching over 15 bases. The CDR3 has 17 amino acids. Per germline, CDR1 MDHEN and CDR2 SYDVKM. The ends lost 4 bases at V and 6 bases at J; junction bases unmatched: 8. CDR3 in DNA: TGTGCCAGCAGTTCCGGGGGACTAGCGGGGGGTTTGGATACGCAGTATTTT. It yields the protein CASSSGGLAGGLDTQYF.

J is TRBJ2-3 and V is TRBV5-1, with D possibly TRBD2 on 6 matching bases. Per germline, CDR1 SGHRS and CDR2 YFSETQ. Trimming took 0 bases from V and 0 from J, leaving 8 bases between them. The CDR3 has 15 amino acids. Written as DNA, the CDR3 is TGCGCCAGCAGCTTGGTGGCGGGGAGCACAGATACGCAGTATTTT. Translating it yields CASSLVAGSTDTQYF.

This clone was seen only once. This sequence joins TRBV12-3 or TRBV12-4 and TRBJ2-3, with TRBD2 identical over 7 bases. The J segment lost 12 bases and the V segment lost 1 base, leaving 4 bases of the junction unmatched. This CDR3 has 12 residues. In nucleotides, the CDR3 is TGTGCCAGCAGTTTAGAGCGGGACCAACAGTATTTT. It is translated as CASSLERDQQYF.

The chain has TRBV28 and TRBJ1-1; D perhaps matches TRBD1 (6 bases). The CDR3 loop spans 15 amino acids. The germline CDR1 and CDR2 sequences are MDHEN and SYDVKM. Trimming removed 4 bases at V and 4 bases at J, with 16 bases between. The CDR3 DNA reads as TGTGCCAGCAGTTCGGGGGGCGCAGGGATCACTGAAGCTTTCTTT. Encoded protein: CASSSGGAGITEAFF.

The V gene is TRBV28, the J gene TRBJ1-5; unclear D gene. The CDR3 is 16 residues long. Germline assignment: CDR1 MDHEN and CDR2 SYDVKM. The V end was cut by 1 base, the J end by 2 bases, with 12 bases between. This CDR3 reads CASSLLRGNGNQPQHF. CDR3 sequence (DNA): TGTGCCAGCAGTTTATTGCGAGGGAACGGCAATCAGCCCCAGCATTTT.

The chain is built from TRBV29-1 and TRBJ1-1, with D tentatively TRBD1 (5 bases). V lost 2 bases to trimming and J lost 4 bases, with 14 bases between them. Germline CDR1 and CDR2: SQVTM and ANQGSEA. CDR3 length: 14 amino acids. Written as DNA, the CDR3 is TGCAGCGTTGAATCAGGTTGGGGGAGCACTGAAGCTTTCTTT. Protein sequence: CSVESGWGSTEAFF.

The chain is built from TRBV7-9 and TRBJ2-2; 11 nucleotides agree with TRBD2. Germline V lookup: CDR1 SEHNR, CDR2 FQNEAQ (reference sequence). This CDR3 is built from 16 residues. V was pared by 5 bases and J by 7 bases, with 9 bases of the junction left unmatched. Here the CDR3 DNA reads TGTGCCAGCAGCCCCCGGCGACTAGCGGGACACGGGGAGCTGTTTTTT. Amino acid sequence: CASSPRRLAGHGELFF.

The chain links TRBV19 to TRBJ2-1, with 13 bases lining up with TRBD2. Germline CDR1 and CDR2: LNHDA and SQIVND (reference sequence). The CDR3 loop spans 14 amino acids. Trimming took 10 bases from V and 5 from J; bases not matched to a gene: 5. CDR3 protein: CAIGTSGTDNEQFF. CDR3 bases: TGTGCCATCGGGACTAGCGGGACTGACAATGAGCAGTTCTTC.

The rearrangement joins TRBV5-6 to TRBJ1-6; TRBD1 is a possible D gene (5 bases). V shed 4 bases and J shed 4 bases, with 18 bases lying between them. Germline lookup yields CDR1 SGHDT and CDR2 YYEEEE. The CDR3 totals 17 residues. The CDR3 reads CASSPQGTVGYNSPLHF. CDR3 in DNA: TGTGCCAGCAGCCCCCAGGGCACAGTCGGGTATAATTCACCCCTCCACTTT.

This clone was found once. CDR3 protein: CASSPLDSQETQYF. The CDR3 bases are TGTGCCAGCTCACCACTGGACAGCCAAGAGACCCAGTACTTC. The genes are TRBV18 and TRBJ2-5; TRBD1 is a possible D gene (6 bases). Germline CDR1 is KGHSH and CDR2 is LQKENI. Trimming pared 1 base from V and 1 base from J, leaving 7 bases between. CDR3 length equals 14 residues.

This sequence joins TRBV19 and TRBJ1-5, with D possibly being TRBD1 (6 bases). Germline CDR1 LNHDA, CDR2 SQIVND (reference sequence). The CDR3 runs to 14 residues. Trimming shortened V by 7 bases and J by 1 base, and 11 bases separated the two germline ends. CDR3 coding DNA: TGTGCCAGTAAGTCACAGGGCAGCAATCAGCCCCAGCATTTT. Encoded protein: CASKSQGSNQPQHF.

This sequence joins TRBV19 and TRBJ2-6, with TRBD1 matching 10 bases. Germline V CDR1 and CDR2: LNHDA, SQIVND (reference sequence). V was clipped by 5 bases and J by 1 base; unmatched bases: 5. The CDR3 has 17 amino acids. The CDR3 loop reads CASSGRDRGSGANVLTF. The DNA for the CDR3 is TGTGCCAGTAGTGGCCGGGACAGGGGTTCTGGGGCCAACGTCCTGACTTTC.

CDR3 residues: CAPQVFDGRERGYNEQFF. Here the CDR3 DNA reads TGTGCCCCCCAAGTTTTTGACGGGAGAGAAAGGGGTTACAATGAGCAGTTCTTC. The rearrangement uses TRBV12-1 and TRBJ2-1; the table gives TRBD2 as D, unverified against the DNA. TRBV12-1 is classified as a pseudogene. CDR3 length: 18 residues.

The V call is TRBV9, the J call TRBJ1-3; D remains unclear. Germline V gives CDR1 SGDLS, CDR2 YYNGEE. V was trimmed by 1 base and J by 2 bases, leaving 13 bases between them. The CDR3 extends over 16 amino acids. Here the CDR3 reads CASSVSTSPPGNTIYF. DNA of the CDR3: TGTGCCAGCAGCGTATCGACTAGCCCCCCTGGAAACACCATATATTTT.

A few counts support this clone. The chain is built from TRBV12-3 or TRBV12-4 and TRBJ2-7, with unresolved D. The CDR3 extends over 12 amino acids. Between the trimmed V and J ends, which lost 6 bases and 4 bases, there was a span of 10 bases. CDR3 residues: CASSPRWYEQYF. Written as DNA, the CDR3 is TGTGCCAGCAGCCCCCGTTGGTACGAGCAGTACTTC.

The rearrangement joins TRBV12-3 or TRBV12-4 to TRBJ1-2; a possible D gene is TRBD1 (6 bases). CDR3 size: 13 residues. The V and J ends lost 6 bases and 2 bases respectively, with 10 bases between them. The CDR3 nucleotides are TGTGCCAGCAGCGAAGACAGGAACTATGGCTACACCTTC. Translated: CASSEDRNYGYTF.

The sample holds a few counts of this clone. The rearrangement joins TRBV24-1 to TRBJ1-2; D remains unclear. The CDR3 runs 16 residues. Germline CDR1 is KGHDR and CDR2 is SFDVKD. Trimming cost V 3 bases and J 3 bases, with 16 bases left between them. The CDR3 region is CATSDGVGGWDYGYTF. DNA of the CDR3: TGTGCCACCAGTGATGGTGTTGGTGGATGGGACTATGGCTACACCTTC.

The chain combines TRBV10-3 with TRBJ2-5; D perhaps matches TRBD2 (5 bases). Germline V gene lookup returns CDR1 ENHRY and CDR2 SYGVKD. This CDR3 is built from 11 residues. Trimming left V 8 bases short and J 4 bases short, with 8 bases between. Here the CDR3 DNA reads TGTGCCATCCAGGAGGCAGAGACCCAGTACTTC. It codes for CAIQEAETQYF.

The chain has TRBV7-9 and TRBJ1-2; D gene uncertain. CDR3 length: 13 residues. V was shortened by 4 bases and J by 4 bases, with 10 bases between the two germline ends. In germline, CDR1 is SEHNR, CDR2 FQNEAQ (reference sequence). The CDR3 bases are TGTGCCAGCAGCTCCCGGGAGGGCTATGGCTACACCTTC. It encodes CASSSREGYGYTF.

The chain combines TRBV29-1 with TRBJ1-4; D is uncertain. V was clipped by 3 bases and J by 7 bases, with 9 bases between them. The CDR3 is made up of 12 amino acids. CDR1 is SQVTM and CDR2 is ANQGSEA in the germline V gene. CDR3 sequence reads: CSVETGGEKLFF. The CDR3 nucleotides are TGCAGCGTTGAGACGGGCGGTGAAAAACTGTTTTTT.

This chain connects TRBV18 to TRBJ2-7; 8 bases align to TRBD1. The CDR3 has 13 residues. The ends lost 11 bases at V and 2 bases at J; junction bases unmatched: 8. Germline lookup yields CDR1 KGHSH and CDR2 LQKENI. CDR3 loop: CAGSVRGPYEQYF. The CDR3 DNA is TGTGCCGGGTCGGTCAGGGGGCCCTACGAGCAGTACTTC.

The V call is TRBV28, the J call TRBJ1-2; D is unresolved. V was trimmed by 5 bases and J by 5 bases, leaving 12 bases between them. The CDR3 length is 13 residues. CDR1 and CDR2 from the germline V gene are MDHEN and SYDVKM. CDR3 DNA sequence: TGTGCCAGCAGTGTTGACCGCCAATATGGCTACACCTTC. This translates into CASSVDRQYGYTF.

V and J are TRBV30 and TRBJ2-2; 8 positions agree with TRBD2. The ends lost 1 base at V and 0 bases at J; junction bases unmatched: 4. Germline V CDR1 and CDR2: GTSNPN, SVGIG (reference sequence). The CDR3 runs 16 residues. Written as DNA, the CDR3 is TGTGCCTGGAGTGGACCGGGACTAGCGAACACCGGGGAGCTGTTTTTT. Translation gives CAWSGPGLANTGELFF.

This chain uses TRBV5-1 with TRBJ1-1, with a weak D call TRBD1 (5 bases). V shed 4 bases and J shed 7 bases, with 8 bases lying between them. Germline CDR1 is SGHRS and CDR2 is YFSETQ. The CDR3 length is 11 residues. CDR3 DNA: TGCGCCAGCAGCGTCGACAGTGAAGCTTTCTTT. Translated, it gives CASSVDSEAFF.

Only a few counts were recorded for this clone. This sequence joins TRBV13 and TRBJ2-7; 9 bases are a match to TRBD2. This CDR3 spans 15 amino acids. Germline CDR1 and CDR2: PRHDT and FYEKMQ (reference sequence). J lost 3 bases, V lost 5 bases, and 8 bases had no gene match. The CDR3 reads CASSPQRGAFYEQYF. CDR3 in DNA: TGTGCCAGCAGCCCCCAGCGGGGGGCTTTCTACGAGCAGTACTTC.

The genes are TRBV9 and TRBJ1-1; 9 bases are a match to TRBD1. The CDR3 has 14 residues. Trimming removed 4 bases from V and 4 bases from J; junction bases left unmatched: 5. Germline CDR1 is SGDLS and CDR2 is YYNGEE. The DNA for the CDR3 is TGTGCCAGCAGCACCGACAGGGGGGTCACTGAAGCTTTCTTT. Its protein is CASSTDRGVTEAFF. The entire variable domain, with the rest obtained from reference TRBV9 and TRBJ1-1, is as follows: DSGVTQTPKHLITATGQRVTLRCSPRSGDLSVYWYQQSLDQGLQFLIQYYNGEERAKGNILERFSAQQFPDLHSELNLSSLELGDSALYFCASSTDRGVTEAFFGQGTRLTVV.

This clone has only one observation. The genes are TRBV10-2 and TRBJ1-5; 7 nucleotides match TRBD1. The CDR3 extends over 14 amino acids. Germline V gene lookup returns CDR1 WSHSY and CDR2 SAAADI. V trimming: 8 bases; J trimming: 4 bases; junction bases outside the gene matches: 8. This CDR3 reads CASGTGTVNQPQHF. Written as DNA, the CDR3 is TGCGCCAGCGGAACCGGGACAGTTAATCAGCCCCAGCATTTT.

This chain joins TRBV6-6 and TRBJ1-1; D remains unclear. V lost 0 bases and J 7 bases, leaving 18 bases between the germline ends. Germline lookup yields CDR1 MNHNY and CDR2 SVGAGI (reference sequence). CDR3 length: 16 amino acids. The CDR3 loop reads CASSYSSRFQGSEAFF. In DNA, the CDR3 is TGTGCCAGCAGTTACTCGAGCAGATTCCAAGGGAGTGAAGCTTTCTTT.